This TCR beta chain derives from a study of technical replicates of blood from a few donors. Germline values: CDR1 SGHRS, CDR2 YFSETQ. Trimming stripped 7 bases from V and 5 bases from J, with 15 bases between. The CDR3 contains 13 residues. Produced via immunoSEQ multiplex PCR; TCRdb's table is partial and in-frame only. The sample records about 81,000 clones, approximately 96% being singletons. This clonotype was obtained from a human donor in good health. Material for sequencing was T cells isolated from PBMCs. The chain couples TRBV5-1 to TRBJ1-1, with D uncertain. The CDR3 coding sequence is TGCGCCAGCGGACTGGGTGCGGGGACTGAAGCTTTCTTT. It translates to CASGLGAGTEAFF.